The 31 T cell receptor beta chains below all came from one sample that was sequenced in a study of early T cells in non-severe SARS-CoV-2 infection. TCRdb passed the 5' RACE reads through MiXCR, listing each CDR3 protein once. The sample carries around 50,000 distinct CDR3 sequences, roughly 10% recorded once. Sequenced material: whole blood. These receptors were obtained from an adult who was a healthcare worker with PCR-confirmed SARS-CoV-2 infection or an uninfected control (not recorded which).

This clonotype was counted a few times. The chain is built from TRBV21-1 and TRBJ2-6. TRBV21-1 is deemed a pseudogene. This CDR3 has 15 amino acids. CDR3 residues: CASSPRGLGANVLTF. CDR3 coding DNA: TGTGCCAGCAGCCCCCGTGGGTTGGGGGCCAACGTCCTGACTTTC.

This chain connects TRBV6-2 or TRBV6-3 to TRBJ2-7, with 9 bases fitting TRBD2. The CDR3 runs to 15 residues. Germline values: CDR1 MNHEY, CDR2 SVGEGT. V lost 2 bases, J lost 4 bases, and 6 bases stayed unmatched. The CDR3 DNA reads TGTGCCAGCAGTTACCGGCTAGCGGGACAATACGAGCAGTACTTC. Translating it yields CASSYRLAGQYEQYF.

This clonotype was seen more than once but under ten times. The chain joins TRBV11-2 to TRBJ1-1; D unresolved. V was cut by 5 bases and J by 7 bases, with 14 bases left in between. Germline values: CDR1 SGHAT, CDR2 FQNNGV. This CDR3 has 13 residues. CDR3 loop: CASSATLGDEAFF. The CDR3, as DNA: TGTGCCAGCAGCGCTACCCTGGGCGATGAAGCTTTCTTT.

This clonotype was seen more than once but under ten times. This chain links TRBV20-1 with TRBJ2-3; the D gene could be TRBD1 or TRBD2 (5 bases each). From germline, CDR1 is DFQATT and CDR2 SNEGSKA (reference sequence). The V end was cut by 0 bases, the J end by 9 bases, with 10 bases between. This CDR3 has 12 residues. The CDR3 here is CSARDPGTTQYF. CDR3 DNA: TGCAGTGCTAGAGACCCCGGGACCACGCAGTATTTT.

This clonotype was seen more than once but under ten times. The chain combines TRBV6-5 with TRBJ2-1; 15 bases agree with TRBD2. The CDR3 runs 13 residues. The V segment lost 9 bases and the J segment 8 bases; nucleotides outside the gene matches: 2. CDR1 and CDR2 (germline): MNHEY, SVGAGI. The CDR3 DNA sequence: TGTGCCAGGAGGACTAGCGGGAGGGATGAGCAGTTCTTC. Translated, it gives CARRTSGRDEQFF.

The genes are TRBV28 and TRBJ1-3, with D perhaps TRBD1 (5 bases). CDR1 is MDHEN and CDR2 is SYDVKM in the germline V gene. There are 15 residues in the CDR3. Trimming stripped 2 bases from V and 2 bases from J, with 10 bases between. The CDR3 sequence is CASSLARTTGNTIYF. CDR3 in DNA: TGTGCCAGCAGTTTAGCCCGGACAACTGGAAACACCATATATTTT. Full variable domain (remainder filled in from reference TRBV28 and TRBJ1-3): DVKVTQSSRYLVKRTGEKVFLECVQDMDHENMFWYRQDPGLGLRLIYFSYDVKMKEKGDIPEGYSVSREKKERFSLILESASTNQTSMYLCASSLARTTGNTIYFGEGSWLTVV.

The rearrangement uses TRBV7-2 and TRBJ1-1; D not certain. The ends were cut back, 1 base at V and 7 bases at J, with 4 bases in the middle. This CDR3 is 11 amino acids long. The germline gives CDR1 SGHTA, CDR2 FQGNSA. The chain's CDR3 is CASSLVSEAFF. The CDR3 DNA sequence: TGTGCCAGCAGCTTAGTGAGTGAAGCTTTCTTT.

A few counts support this clonotype. The CDR3 sequence: CASSLQEGGTEAFF. The CDR3 DNA sequence: TGTGCCAGCTCTCTTCAGGAGGGAGGAACTGAAGCTTTCTTT. The chain recombines TRBV18 with TRBJ1-1; D not certain. CDR1 KGHSH and CDR2 LQKENI come from the germline V gene. V was pared by 6 bases and J by 5 bases, with 16 bases between. CDR3 length: 14 residues.

V is TRBV27 and J is TRBJ1-5, with D perhaps TRBD1 (6 bases). Deletions cut 5 bases from V and 7 bases from J, with 27 bases between. The V gene's germline CDR1 is MNHEY and CDR2 SMNVEV (reference sequence). The CDR3 spans 18 residues. CDR3: CASSKVGEAQGEKQPQHF. CDR3 nucleotide sequence: TGTGCCAGCAGTAAAGTAGGGGAGGCACAGGGAGAAAAACAGCCCCAGCATTTT.

The table lists this clonotype with a few counts. This chain links TRBV10-1 with TRBJ2-7, with 8 bases fitting TRBD2. Germline V gene sequence: CDR1 WNHNN, CDR2 SYGVQD (reference sequence). CDR3 size: 17 residues. The J segment lost 2 bases and the V segment lost 0 bases, leaving 9 bases of the junction unmatched. The CDR3 DNA is TGCGCCAGCAGTGAGTCAGCGGGGGCCCTTTCGGCCTACGAGCAGTACTTC. It translates to CASSESAGALSAYEQYF.

This clonotype was recorded at least ten times. The chain carries TRBV20-1 and TRBJ2-3, with 8 positions matching TRBD2. Trimming took 6 bases from V and 6 from J; bases not matched to a gene: 11. CDR1 is DFQATT, CDR2 SNEGSKA, per germline (reference sequence). The CDR3 length is 14 residues. The CDR3 loop is CSAPTSGAGDTQYF. CDR3 in DNA: TGCAGTGCACCAACTAGCGGTGCGGGCGATACGCAGTATTTT.

There are a few counts of this clonotype. The chain carries TRBV29-1 and TRBJ1-1; perhaps TRBD1 as D (5 bases). Trimming stripped 6 bases from V and 1 base from J, with 12 bases between. This CDR3 comprises 13 residues. CDR1 and CDR2 (germline): SQVTM, ANQGSEA. Here the CDR3 DNA reads TGCAGCGTAGGCCGGGACCAGAACACTGAAGCTTTCTTT. Residues: CSVGRDQNTEAFF. The full variable domain, completed using reference TRBV29-1 and TRBJ1-1, is SAVISQKPSRDICQRGTSLTIQCQVDSQVTMMFWYRQQPGQSLTLIATANQGSEATYESGFVIDKFPISRPNLTFSTLTVSNMSPEDSSIYLCSVGRDQNTEAFFGQGTRLTVV.

The rearrangement uses TRBV11-2 and TRBJ2-5; D is unclear. The CDR3 has 11 amino acids. V was clipped by 4 bases and J by 4 bases, with 4 bases between them. Germline CDR1 reads SGHAT; CDR2 reads FQNNGV. CDR3 in amino acids: CASSSLETQYF. Here the CDR3 DNA reads TGTGCCAGCAGCTCCCTAGAGACCCAGTACTTC.

This clonotype has ten or more counts. This chain joins TRBV12-3 or TRBV12-4 and TRBJ2-4, with a possible D match to TRBD1 (5 bases). Between the trimmed V and J ends, which lost 2 bases and 5 bases, there was a span of 7 bases. The CDR3 has 13 residues. The DNA for the CDR3 is TGTGCCAGCAGTTTACCAGGGCAAAACATTCAGTACTTC. Amino acid sequence: CASSLPGQNIQYF.

Regarding this clonotype: The junction departs from the called germline gene at one end, perhaps through a read error. This chain links TRBV12-3 or TRBV12-4 with TRBJ2-7; D is ambiguous. The CDR3 consists of 14 residues. The CDR3 coding sequence is TGTGCCAACAGTCTAGGGTATGGGACCTACGAGCAGTACTTC. Residues: CANSLGYGTYEQYF.

There are a few counts of this clonotype. The CDR3 sequence is CSARVLGGKAGELFF. CDR3 bases: TGCAGTGCTAGAGTTCTCGGGGGGAAAGCCGGGGAGCTGTTTTTT. The V gene is TRBV20-1, the J gene TRBJ2-2, with 7 nucleotides matching TRBD2. Trimming cost V 1 base and J 6 bases; bases outside gene matches: 8. CDR1 and CDR2 (germline): DFQATT, SNEGSKA (reference sequence). The CDR3 spans 15 residues.

This clonotype was seen only a few times. The rearrangement uses TRBV5-4 and TRBJ2-1; D unresolved. The V gene's germline CDR1 is SGHNT and CDR2 YYREEE (reference sequence). The CDR3 totals 15 residues. Trimming took 2 bases from V and 8 from J, leaving 17 bases between them. The CDR3 sequence: CASSFRQGYRDEQFF. CDR3 DNA: TGTGCCAGCAGCTTCCGACAAGGTTACCGCGATGAGCAGTTCTTC.

This clonotype was counted between two and nine times. The rearrangement joins TRBV6-6 to TRBJ2-6; D is uncertain. V was pared by 2 bases and J by 4 bases, with 9 bases between. Germline V gene lookup returns CDR1 MNHNY and CDR2 SVGAGI (reference sequence). The CDR3 spans 15 residues. CDR3 sequence reads: CASSYGGTGANVLTF. CDR3 sequence (DNA): TGTGCCAGCAGTTACGGCGGAACGGGGGCCAACGTCCTGACTTTC.

This clonotype came up a few times. The chain's CDR3 is CASSQGDSSTDTQYF. In nucleotides, the CDR3 is TGTGCCAGCAGCCAGGGGGACAGTAGCACAGATACGCAGTATTTT. The chain links TRBV5-8 to TRBJ2-3; 7 bases agree with TRBD1. The CDR3 has 15 amino acids. Looked up from germline, CDR1 is SGHTS and CDR2 is YDEGEE. Trimming took 4 bases from V and 0 from J; bases not matched to a gene: 5.

Many counts were recorded for this clonotype. The rearrangement links TRBV5-4 to TRBJ1-5; 8 bases map to TRBD1. J gave up 2 bases and V 3 bases, and 7 bases lay outside the gene matches. From germline, CDR1 is SGHNT and CDR2 YYREEE (reference sequence). The CDR3 consists of 16 residues. CDR3 coding DNA: TGTGCCAGCAGCTCAGGGGGCGCGAAGGGCAATCAGCCCCAGCATTTT. Translated: CASSSGGAKGNQPQHF.

Only a few counts were recorded for this clonotype. The chain is built from TRBV29-1 and TRBJ2-1; 11 bases fit TRBD2. There are 14 residues in the CDR3. Germline V gives CDR1 SQVTM, CDR2 ANQGSEA. V lost 6 bases to trimming and J lost 6 bases; unmatched junction nucleotides: 7. The CDR3 is CSVPTSGTINEQFF. CDR3 nucleotides: TGCAGCGTCCCGACTAGCGGGACCATCAATGAGCAGTTCTTC.

As concerns this clonotype: A read error is possible here, since a much larger clone lies one base away. The chain employs TRBV28 and TRBJ1-2; TRBD1 is a possible D gene (5 bases). Trimming shortened V by 5 bases and J by 6 bases, and 10 bases separated the two germline ends. Per the germline V gene, CDR1 is MDHEN and CDR2 is SYDVKM. This CDR3 comprises 12 residues. The DNA of the CDR3 is TGTGCCAGCAGTATGCGGGACGATGGCTACACCTTC. This sequence encodes CASSMRDDGYTF.

This sequence joins TRBV12-3 or TRBV12-4 and TRBJ1-5, with D tentatively TRBD1 (5 bases). Trimming removed 6 bases at V and 4 bases at J, with 13 bases between. The CDR3 length is 14 residues. The CDR3 DNA is TGTGCCAGCAGAATAGGGACGGCAAATCAGCCCCAGCATTTT. This codes for CASRIGTANQPQHF.

For this clonotype: A much larger clonotype is one base distant, so this may be a read error. V usage is TRBV25-1 and J usage is TRBJ2-1, with TRBD2 identical over 8 bases. V lost 6 bases, J lost 2 bases, and 9 bases stayed unmatched. CDR3 size: 16 residues. Germline loops: CDR1 MGHDK, CDR2 SYGVNS. CDR3 in amino acids: CASREASGRAYNEQFF. The CDR3 bases are TGTGCCAGCAGAGAAGCCAGCGGGAGAGCCTACAATGAGCAGTTCTTC. The variable domain in full, with the rest retrieved from reference TRBV25-1 and TRBJ2-1, is EADIYQTPRYLVIGTGKKITLECSQTMGHDKMYWYQQDPGMELHLIHYSYGVNSTEKGDLSSESTVSRIRTEHFPLTLESARPSHTSQYLCASREASGRAYNEQFFGPGTRLTVL.

This clonotype was observed many times. The V call is TRBV5-1, the J call TRBJ2-2; TRBD1 might be the D (6 bases). The germline V gene encodes CDR1 SGHRS and CDR2 YFSETQ. This CDR3 has 15 amino acids. The V end was cut by 4 bases, the J end by 7 bases, with 17 bases between. CDR3 amino acids: CASSPLQGFDGELFF. The CDR3 nucleotides read TGCGCCAGCAGCCCACTCCAGGGGTTTGACGGGGAGCTGTTTTTT.

This clonotype turned up a few times. This chain links TRBV5-1 with TRBJ2-1; 7 bases match TRBD1. This CDR3 has 14 amino acids. The ends lost 4 bases at V and 10 bases at J; junction bases unmatched: 11. Germline CDR1 and CDR2: SGHRS and YFSETQ. The CDR3: CASSPGTADREQFF. CDR3 bases: TGCGCCAGCAGCCCGGGGACAGCTGATCGGGAGCAGTTCTTC.

The V call is TRBV7-9, the J call TRBJ1-2; no clear D. CDR1 is SEHNR, CDR2 FQNEAQ, per germline (reference sequence). V gave up 0 bases and J gave up 1 base, with 6 bases separating them. CDR3 length: 14 residues. CDR3 bases: TGTGCCAGCAGCTTAGCGAGCAGTAACTATGGCTACACCTTC. Protein product: CASSLASSNYGYTF. Complete variable domain (other parts from reference TRBV7-9 and TRBJ1-2): DTGVSQNPRHKITKRGQNVTFRCDPISEHNRLYWYRQTLGQGPEFLTYFQNEAQLEKSRLLSDRFSAERPKGSFSTLEIQRTEQGDSAMYLCASSLASSNYGYTFGSGTRLTVV.

The table lists this clonotype with many counts. V gene TRBV12-3 or TRBV12-4 combines with J gene TRBJ2-1, with a tentative D call TRBD2 (6 bases). V was pared by 7 bases and J by 4 bases, with 14 bases between. This CDR3 is built from 14 residues. CDR3 DNA sequence: TGTGCCAGCACCCCCAGCGGGTTATACAATGAGCAGTTCTTC. Protein product: CASTPSGLYNEQFF.

This clonotype turned up a few times. The gene calls are TRBV10-3 and TRBJ1-4; TRBD1 matches at 7 bases. J was trimmed by 6 bases and V by 6 bases; bases with no gene match: 4. The length of the CDR3 is 13 residues. Germline V CDR1 and CDR2: ENHRY, SYGVKD. The CDR3 here is CAIRGTADEKLFF. CDR3 nucleotide sequence: TGTGCCATCAGAGGGACAGCCGATGAAAAACTGTTTTTT.

In this sample, this clonotype turned up many times. The chain employs TRBV18 and TRBJ2-3; TRBD1 aligns across 9 bases. Germline lookup yields CDR1 KGHSH and CDR2 LQKENI. V trimming: 3 bases; J trimming: 6 bases; junction bases outside the gene matches: 7. This CDR3 comprises 15 residues. CDR3 coding DNA: TGTGCCAGCTCACCTCCGGGACAGGGTTCGGATACGCAGTATTTT. Translated, it gives CASSPPGQGSDTQYF.

This rearrangement joins TRBV28 to TRBJ1-1; a weak D match, TRBD1 (6 bases). Germline-derived CDR1 and CDR2 are MDHEN and SYDVKM. Between the trimmed V and J ends, which lost 5 bases and 0 bases, there was a span of 19 bases. The CDR3 has 17 amino acids. The CDR3 region is CASSRASGADMNTEAFF. The CDR3 coding sequence is TGTGCCAGCAGTCGGGCCTCAGGGGCCGATATGAACACTGAAGCTTTCTTT.